This TCR beta chain was sequenced during a study of early T cells in non-severe SARS-CoV-2 infection (dated by TCRdb to the early 2020s). As for the study more broadly: Bulk RNA from unsorted whole blood was used for TCR sequencing, so alpha and beta chains could not be paired. The paper as a whole reports these results and caveats: VDJdb matching was skewed toward anti-spike CD8 responses and likely underestimated virus-specific expansions by missing private and CD4 specificities.

Set within a cohort of healthcare workers in London, UK, this nested case-control study involved weekly PCR testing of nasopharyngeal swabs along with blood sampling. Healthcare workers were enrolled in the week of the UK lockdown, from 23 to 31 March 2020, and were followed every week for up to about 16 weeks. Libraries came from 5' RACE. Sequencer: NextSeq 500. Unique molecular identifiers were attached to individual cDNA molecules in the TCR library protocol so that sequencing error and PCR bias could be corrected. Both TCR alpha and beta chains were sequenced, and tight co-correlation was observed between alpha and beta sequence abundances in each sample. The authors' pipeline ran thus. V gene, J gene and CDR3 annotation of TCR sequences was performed with Decombinator V4. TCRs were defined as expanded if a significant change between any two time points was detected under a Poisson model with p below 0.0001. TCR abundances were normalised to the total number of TCRs sequenced per sample and expressed as counts per million. TRAV1-2 paired with TRAJ12, TRAJ20 or TRAJ33 defined MAIT TCRs, while TRAV10 paired with TRAJ18 defined iNKT TCRs. A search of VDJdb, accessed on 1 November 2021, was run for TCRs annotated to CMV, EBV and SARS-CoV-2, with TCRs annotated for multiple antigens excluded. TCRdb trimmed public reads at Q25 via fastp, called clones via MiXCR and kept in-frame beta chains. CDR3 protein sequences are deduplicated, and each keeps its most common genes and DNA. None of the V and J calls come from the authors' own analysis; TCRdb made them. For this sample there are 48,000 or so distinct CDR3 sequences; approximately 5.7% appear just once. Together, the top ten hold around 7% of the sample.

CDR1 and CDR2 were assigned from the germline V gene as KGHDR and SFDVKD. Between the V and J ends, shortened by 5 bases and 7 bases respectively, the junction contains 11 bases. The CDR3 holds 13 amino acids from the cysteine to the phenylalanine. Solely the CDR3 DNA is kept, with 39 bases framed from the first base. This clonotype was seen only a few times. Its antigen remains undetermined. Base quality data are lacking; no much larger clone is found one base away. This TCR derives from an adult who was a healthcare worker with PCR-confirmed SARS-CoV-2 infection or an uninfected control (not recorded which). The rearranged chain carries TRBV24-1 and TRBJ1-5, with the D gene not clear enough to name. The sequencing here drew on whole blood, taken at baseline. The nucleotide sequence is TGTGCCACCAGTGTTTTTGGGTACCAGCCCCAGCATTTT. Translated, it gives CATSVFGYQPQHF.